These 14 T cell receptor beta chains were all obtained from the same sample, sequenced in a study of T cells in Graves' hyperthyroidism and ophthalmopathy. Amplification of TCR beta CDR3 regions used RNA as the template. Carried out on the TCR CDR3, a first-round RT-PCR used the HTBI primer set. TCRdb passed the multiplex PCR reads through MiXCR, listing each CDR3 protein once. The table lists roughly 720,000 distinct CDR3 sequences, around 16% of them singletons, with around 15% in the top ten. Material for sequencing was blood. Every receptor here comes from a man aged 50-60 years with Graves' hyperthyroidism.

The rearrangement links TRBV7-8 to TRBJ1-1; D not resolved. V was clipped by 3 bases and J by 1 base, with 6 bases between them. The CDR3 consists of 13 residues. Germline loops: CDR1 SGHVS, CDR2 FQNEAQ. CDR3 sequence reads: CASSFAPNTEAFF. CDR3 sequence (DNA): TGTGCCAGCAGCTTCGCCCCGAACACTGAAGCTTTCTTT.

This clonotype appeared once. This chain links TRBV7-2 with TRBJ1-4; 9 bases map to TRBD1. The CDR3 contains 15 residues. Germline V gene data show CDR1 as SGHTA and CDR2 as FQGNSA. V lost 6 bases and J lost 3; bases outside the gene matches: 5. The DNA of the CDR3 is TGTGCCAGCAGTCCGGGACAGGGACCTAATGAAAAACTGTTTTTT. Its protein product is CASSPGQGPNEKLFF. Combining the CDR3 with reference TRBV7-2 and TRBJ1-4 gives the whole variable domain GAGVSQSPSNKVTEKGKDVELRCDPISGHTALYWYRQSLGQGLEFLIYFQGNSAPDKSGLPSDRFSAERTGGSVSTLTIQRTQQEDSAVYLCASSPGQGPNEKLFFGSGTQLSVL.

This clonotype was counted many times. The CDR3 DNA is TGTGCCAGCAGCCCAGGACTAGCGAGCGCAGATACGCAGTATTTT. It specifies CASSPGLASADTQYF. V and J are TRBV7-2 and TRBJ2-3, with 9 nucleotides matching TRBD2. Germline V gives CDR1 SGHTA, CDR2 FQGNSA. The V gene end was trimmed by 5 bases and the J gene end by 4 bases; junction bases not matched to a gene: 7. The CDR3 covers 15 residues.

V is TRBV3-1 and J is TRBJ1-5; D not certain. The germline V and J ends were trimmed by 3 bases and 7 bases, with 13 bases remaining between them. The length of the CDR3 is 14 residues. Germline V gene sequence: CDR1 LGHDT, CDR2 YNNKEL (reference sequence). The CDR3 DNA reads as TGTGCCAGCAGCCAGGGAGGGTTAGCACAGCCCCAGCATTTT. This gives the protein CASSQGGLAQPQHF.

This chain joins TRBV28 and TRBJ1-5, with 7 bases matching TRBD1. Germline V gene sequence: CDR1 MDHEN, CDR2 SYDVKM. The V gene end was trimmed by 6 bases and the J gene end by 1 base; junction bases not matched to a gene: 9. The CDR3 covers 16 residues. This CDR3 reads CASRIDREQSNQPQHF. Here the CDR3 DNA reads TGTGCCAGCAGAATTGACAGGGAGCAGAGCAATCAGCCCCAGCATTTT. Complete variable domain (other parts from reference TRBV28 and TRBJ1-5): DVKVTQSSRYLVKRTGEKVFLECVQDMDHENMFWYRQDPGLGLRLIYFSYDVKMKEKGDIPEGYSVSREKKERFSLILESASTNQTSMYLCASRIDREQSNQPQHFGDGTRLSIL.

This clonotype was detected ten times or more. The J gene is TRBJ2-1, the V gene TRBV12-3 or TRBV12-4; tentatively, D is TRBD1 or TRBD2 (5 bases each). V was cut by 3 bases and J by 4 bases, with 13 bases left in between. CDR3 length equals 15 residues. Written as DNA, the CDR3 is TGTGCCAGCAGTTTTGCCTCGGGGCTATACAATGAGCAGTTCTTC. It yields the protein CASSFASGLYNEQFF.

The table lists this clonotype with many counts. The genes are TRBV28 and TRBJ2-1, with 12 bases fitting TRBD2. Germline CDR1 is MDHEN and CDR2 is SYDVKM. Trimming cost V 3 bases and J 4 bases; bases outside gene matches: 4. The CDR3 loop spans 16 amino acids. CDR3 residues: CASSFLTSGSYNEQFF. As DNA, the CDR3 is TGTGCCAGCAGTTTTTTGACTAGCGGGAGTTACAATGAGCAGTTCTTC.

This clonotype was seen at least ten times. The chain employs TRBV6-1 and TRBJ2-3; 10 bases map to TRBD2. This CDR3 is built from 20 residues. J was trimmed by 2 bases and V by 5 bases; bases with no gene match: 19. Germline CDR1 is MNHNS and CDR2 is SASEGT. Here the CDR3 reads CASSIRQTRRLAGVTDTQYF. CDR3 nucleotide sequence: TGTGCCAGCAGTATTAGACAGACCCGGAGACTAGCGGGTGTCACAGATACGCAGTATTTT.

This chain uses TRBV4-1 with TRBJ1-5; D possibly corresponds to TRBD1 (6 bases). Trimming removed 0 bases from V and 1 base from J, with 16 bases in between. Germline V CDR1 and CDR2: MGHRA, YSYEKL. CDR3 size: 18 residues. This CDR3 reads CASSQENLPQGSNQPQHF. The CDR3 DNA is TGCGCCAGCAGCCAAGAAAACCTCCCACAGGGAAGCAATCAGCCCCAGCATTTT.

The chain links TRBV30 to TRBJ1-5, with D tentatively TRBD1 (6 bases). Germline CDR1 GTSNPN, CDR2 SVGIG (reference sequence). The CDR3 loop spans 15 amino acids. Trimming shortened V by 0 bases and J by 2 bases, and 11 bases separated the two germline ends. CDR3 coding DNA: TGTGCCTGGAGTGTAGGGACATCGGGCAATCAGCCCCAGCATTTT. It yields the protein CAWSVGTSGNQPQHF.

This clonotype showed up many times. V gene TRBV7-9 combines with J gene TRBJ2-1; D ambiguous. Trimming left V 2 bases short and J 10 bases short, with 12 bases between. The germline CDR1 and CDR2 sequences are SEHNR and FQNEAQ (reference sequence). This CDR3 spans 13 amino acids. The CDR3 bases are TGTGCCAGCAGCTTATTCGACCCCCTCGAGCAGTTCTTC. The encoded protein is CASSLFDPLEQFF. Full variable domain (missing parts from reference TRBV7-9 and TRBJ2-1): DTGVSQNPRHKITKRGQNVTFRCDPISEHNRLYWYRQTLGQGPEFLTYFQNEAQLEKSRLLSDRFSAERPKGSFSTLEIQRTEQGDSAMYLCASSLFDPLEQFFGPGTRLTVL.

Many counts were recorded for this clonotype. The chain carries TRBV19 and TRBJ2-1, with 12 bases that match TRBD2. This CDR3 has 16 residues. Looked up from germline, CDR1 is LNHDA and CDR2 is SQIVND (reference sequence). J gave up 4 bases and V 4 bases, and 5 bases lay outside the gene matches. The CDR3: CASSTTTSGGYNEQFF. CDR3 bases: TGTGCCAGTAGTACCACAACTAGCGGGGGGTACAATGAGCAGTTCTTC.

This clonotype has at least ten counts. The V and J genes are TRBV28 and TRBJ1-5; D unresolved. The CDR3 totals 17 residues. The V and J ends lost 4 bases and 7 bases respectively, with 23 bases between them. From germline, CDR1 is MDHEN and CDR2 SYDVKM. CDR3 in amino acids: CASSSVRRSGRGQPQHF. The CDR3 DNA sequence: TGTGCCAGCAGTTCAGTCCGGAGGTCGGGTAGAGGCCAGCCCCAGCATTTT.

Only a few counts were recorded for this clonotype. The chain has TRBV18 and TRBJ2-7; D is ambiguous. Germline CDR1 KGHSH, CDR2 LQKENI. The CDR3 extends over 13 amino acids. The germline V and J ends were trimmed by 2 bases and 4 bases, with 9 bases remaining between them. CDR3 nucleotides: TGTGCCAGCTCACCAGAAACGAATTACGAGCAGTACTTC. It codes for CASSPETNYEQYF.